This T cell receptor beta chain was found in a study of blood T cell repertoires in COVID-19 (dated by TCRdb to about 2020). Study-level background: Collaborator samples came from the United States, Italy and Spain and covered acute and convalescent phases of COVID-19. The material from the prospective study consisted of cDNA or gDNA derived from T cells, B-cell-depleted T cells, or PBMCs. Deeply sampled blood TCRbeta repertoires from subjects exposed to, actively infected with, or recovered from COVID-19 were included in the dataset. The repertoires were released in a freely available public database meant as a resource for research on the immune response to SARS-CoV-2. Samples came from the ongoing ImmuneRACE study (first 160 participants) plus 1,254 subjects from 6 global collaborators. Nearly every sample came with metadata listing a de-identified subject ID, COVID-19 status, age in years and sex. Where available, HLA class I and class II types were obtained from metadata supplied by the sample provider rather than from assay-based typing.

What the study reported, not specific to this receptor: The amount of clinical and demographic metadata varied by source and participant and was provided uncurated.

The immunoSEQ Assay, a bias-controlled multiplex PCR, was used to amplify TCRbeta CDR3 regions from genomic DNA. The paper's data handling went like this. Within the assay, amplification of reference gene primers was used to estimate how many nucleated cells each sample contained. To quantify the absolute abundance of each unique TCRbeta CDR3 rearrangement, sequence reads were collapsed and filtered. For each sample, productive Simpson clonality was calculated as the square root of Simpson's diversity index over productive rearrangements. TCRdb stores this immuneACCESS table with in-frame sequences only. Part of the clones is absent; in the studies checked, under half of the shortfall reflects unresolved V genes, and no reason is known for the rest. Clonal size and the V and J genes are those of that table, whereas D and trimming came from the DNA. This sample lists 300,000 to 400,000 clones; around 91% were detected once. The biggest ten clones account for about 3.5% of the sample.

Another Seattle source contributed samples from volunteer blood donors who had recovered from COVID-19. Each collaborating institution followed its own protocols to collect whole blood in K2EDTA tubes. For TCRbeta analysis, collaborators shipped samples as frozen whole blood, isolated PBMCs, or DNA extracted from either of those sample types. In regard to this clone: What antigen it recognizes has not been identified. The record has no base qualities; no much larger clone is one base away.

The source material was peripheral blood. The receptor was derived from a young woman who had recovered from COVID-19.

The nucleotide sequence is TGTGCCAGTAGTTCAGGGACCGGGACAGGGAAACGAGAGACCCAGTACTTC. It is translated as CASSSGTGTGKRETQYF. Rearrangement joined TRBV19 to TRBJ2-5; 9 junctional bases match TRBD1. Germline trimming amounts to 5 bases on V and 4 bases on J, with 14 as the count of junction bases outside the gene matches. The germline V gene (reference sequence) provides CDR1 LNHDA and CDR2 SQIVND. The CDR3 numbers 17 residues from cysteine through phenylalanine. Only the CDR3 DNA stays, 51 bases, in frame from base 1.